Below, 26 T cell receptor beta chains from the same sample are listed, as sequenced in a study of ipilimumab plus nivolumab after autologous stem cell transplantation. TCRdb keeps only in-frame clones here, not all; method: immunoSEQ multiplex PCR. This sample has approximately 14,000 clones, with around 79% found just once. The specimen was PBMCs, collected in a trial of ipilimumab plus nivolumab as post-transplant consolidation. Source of these receptors: a male donor with primary mediastinal lymphoma.

This clone showed up just once. The rearrangement joins TRBV7-9 to TRBJ1-1, with 9 bases fitting TRBD1. Germline CDR1 and CDR2: SEHNR and FQNEAQ (reference sequence). The V segment lost 5 bases and the J segment 4 bases; nucleotides outside the gene matches: 14. This CDR3 is built from 17 residues. CDR3: CASSRVPTGGAGTEAFF. The CDR3 nucleotides are TGTGCCAGCAGCCGAGTTCCTACAGGGGGCGCGGGCACTGAAGCTTTCTTT.

This clone has a single count. The chain links TRBV2 to TRBJ2-7; no clear D. With 3 bases removed from V and 7 bases from J, the gap between germline ends came to 16 bases. The CDR3 spans 14 residues. CDR1 and CDR2 (germline): SNHLY, FYNNEI. CDR3 sequence: CASSDSVTLGEQYF. CDR3 bases: TGTGCCAGCAGTGACAGCGTGACCTTAGGTGAGCAGTACTTC.

The gene calls are TRBV28 and TRBJ1-5; 7 bases fit TRBD1. J was trimmed by 3 bases and V by 7 bases; bases with no gene match: 9. Germline V gives CDR1 MDHEN, CDR2 SYDVKM. The CDR3 loop spans 15 amino acids. The CDR3 loop reads CASKRGTDLNQPQHF. The CDR3 DNA follows: TGTGCCAGCAAAAGAGGGACAGACCTCAATCAGCCCCAGCATTTT.

This sequence joins TRBV6-4 and TRBJ1-2; the match to TRBD1 covers 9 bases. The CDR3 is 13 residues long. V lost 6 bases, J lost 4 bases, and 3 bases stayed unmatched. Germline values: CDR1 MRHNA, CDR2 SNTAGT. CDR3 in amino acids: CASSPTGGYGYTF. CDR3 coding DNA: TGTGCCAGCAGCCCGACAGGGGGCTATGGCTACACCTTC.

The J gene is TRBJ1-5, the V gene TRBV28, with a possible D match to TRBD1 (5 bases). The germline V gene encodes CDR1 MDHEN and CDR2 SYDVKM. Between the trimmed V and J ends, which lost 4 bases and 1 base, there was a span of 14 bases. CDR3 length equals 16 residues. CDR3 nucleotides: TGTGCCAGCAGTTCCCGGAGTAGGGGAAGCAATCAGCCCCAGCATTTT. This encodes CASSSRSRGSNQPQHF. The entire variable domain, with the rest obtained from reference TRBV28 and TRBJ1-5, is as follows: DVKVTQSSRYLVKRTGEKVFLECVQDMDHENMFWYRQDPGLGLRLIYFSYDVKMKEKGDIPEGYSVSREKKERFSLILESASTNQTSMYLCASSSRSRGSNQPQHFGDGTRLSIL.

This chain joins TRBV5-4 and TRBJ2-3; D might be TRBD2 (6 bases). V lost 4 bases and J 4 bases, leaving 13 bases between the germline ends. Germline V lookup: CDR1 SGHNT, CDR2 YYREEE (reference sequence). The CDR3 consists of 14 residues. Here the CDR3 reads CASSRESVADTQYF. DNA of the CDR3: TGTGCCAGCAGCCGGGAGTCGGTGGCAGATACGCAGTATTTT. Together with reference TRBV5-4 and TRBJ2-3, the CDR3 gives the full variable domain: ETGVTQSPTHLIKTRGQQVTLRCSSQSGHNTVSWYQQALGQGPQFIFQYYREEENGRGNFPPRFSGLQFPNYSSELNVNALELDDSALYLCASSRESVADTQYFGPGTRLTVL.

The J gene is TRBJ1-1, the V gene TRBV20-1; D not resolved. The CDR3 totals 11 residues. The V and J ends lost 3 bases and 2 bases respectively, with 4 bases between them. Looked up from germline, CDR1 is DFQATT and CDR2 is SNEGSKA (reference sequence). The CDR3 loop is CSARGNTEAFF. The CDR3 coding sequence is TGCAGTGCTAGGGGCAACACTGAAGCTTTCTTT.

This clone is medium-sized (0.01 to 0.1%) by share. This chain uses TRBV4-2 with TRBJ1-2; no definite D call. V shed 1 base and J shed 8 bases, with 17 bases lying between them. Germline CDR1 and CDR2: LGHNA and YNFKEQ. This CDR3 contains 15 residues. In DNA form, the CDR3 reads TGTGCCAGCAGCCAAGGGGGTGAGGGCCTCGGGGGCTACACCTTC. Translated: CASSQGGEGLGGYTF.

The V and J genes are TRBV27 and TRBJ2-3; maybe TRBD1 (6 bases). With 4 bases removed from V and 0 bases from J, the gap between germline ends came to 11 bases. Per germline, CDR1 MNHEY and CDR2 SMNVEV (reference sequence). The CDR3 has 15 residues. CDR3: CASSSRQASTDTQYF. In nucleotides, the CDR3 is TGTGCCAGCAGTTCTAGACAGGCCAGCACAGATACGCAGTATTTT.

This chain uses TRBV5-4 with TRBJ1-1; the D gene is possibly TRBD1 (6 bases). This CDR3 has 15 amino acids. Germline V CDR1 and CDR2: SGHNT, YYREEE (reference sequence). Deletions cut 4 bases from V and 4 bases from J, with 17 bases between. The CDR3 reads CASSREGERSTEAFF. CDR3 in DNA: TGTGCCAGCAGCCGGGAGGGGGAGCGGAGCACTGAAGCTTTCTTT.

V and J are TRBV28 and TRBJ1-2; no clear D. The V gene lost 5 bases and the J gene lost 8 bases, with 15 bases spanning the gap. The CDR3 runs to 13 residues. CDR1 is MDHEN and CDR2 is SYDVKM in the germline V gene. The CDR3 nucleotides read TGTGCCAGCAGTCCCCCCCGACGAGAGGGCTACACCTTC. This gives the protein CASSPPRREGYTF.

This clone came up a few times. The chain is built from TRBV10-2 and TRBJ2-7; D unresolved. This CDR3 has 13 residues. In germline, CDR1 is WSHSY, CDR2 SAAADI. Trimming left V 5 bases short and J 5 bases short, with 13 bases between. CDR3 region: CASSTDGRHEQYF. The DNA of the CDR3 is TGCGCCAGCAGTACAGACGGACGTCACGAGCAGTACTTC.

This clone has just a few counts. The rearrangement uses TRBV15 and TRBJ2-2; 8 bases agree with TRBD2. The CDR3 is made up of 16 amino acids. V was clipped by 1 base and J by 8 bases; unmatched bases: 9. CDR1 and CDR2 (germline): LNHNV, YYDKDF (reference sequence). CDR3 coding DNA: TGTGCCACCAGCAGAGCCAGCGGGGGCGCCGCGGGGGAGCTGTTTTTT. Its protein is CATSRASGGAAGELFF.

The genes are TRBV6-5 and TRBJ1-1; 10 bases agree with TRBD1. CDR1 is MNHEY, CDR2 SVGAGI, per germline. V was clipped by 5 bases and J by 1 base; unmatched bases: 4. The CDR3 contains 15 residues. Here the CDR3 DNA reads TGTGCCAGCAGTCCCTGGGACAGGGGGAACACTGAAGCTTTCTTT. Protein sequence: CASSPWDRGNTEAFF.

V and J are TRBV5-1 and TRBJ2-3, with D unresolved. V dropped 0 bases and J dropped 2 bases, with 10 bases sitting between them. CDR3 length: 15 residues. CDR1 is SGHRS and CDR2 is YFSETQ in the germline V gene. CDR3 bases: TGCGCCAGCAGCTTGGCATGGGCGGTCACAGATACGCAGTATTTT. Amino acids: CASSLAWAVTDTQYF. The entire variable domain, with the rest obtained from reference TRBV5-1 and TRBJ2-3, is as follows: KAGVTQTPRYLIKTRGQQVTLSCSPISGHRSVSWYQQTPGQGLQFLFEYFSETQRNKGNFPGRFSGRQFSNSRSEMNVSTLELGDSALYLCASSLAWAVTDTQYFGPGTRLTVL.

The chain uses TRBV19 and TRBJ2-5; TRBD1 matches 7 bases. The DNA end lines up better with TRBJ2-7; the J call may be wrong. From germline, CDR1 is LNHDA and CDR2 SQIVND (reference sequence). CDR3 size: 14 residues. CDR3 sequence reads: CASNPTDRYYEQYF. In DNA form, the CDR3 reads TGTGCCAGTAACCCCACGGACAGGTATTACGAGCAGTACTTC.

The chain has TRBV5-1 and TRBJ2-3, with D unresolved. The CDR3 is made up of 13 amino acids. Germline loops: CDR1 SGHRS, CDR2 YFSETQ. Trimming cost V 2 bases and J 0 bases, with 4 bases left between them. CDR3 region: CASSFKSTDTQYF. CDR3 sequence (DNA): TGCGCCAGCAGCTTTAAGAGCACAGATACGCAGTATTTT.

The J gene is TRBJ2-3, the V gene TRBV7-9; TRBD1 or TRBD2 may be the D gene (5 bases each). The CDR3 runs 14 residues. V lost 5 bases and J lost 2, with 11 bases in between. Germline assignment: CDR1 SEHNR and CDR2 FQNEAQ (reference sequence). The chain's CDR3 is CASSRDGNTDTQYF. The CDR3, as DNA: TGTGCCAGCAGCCGGGACGGGAACACAGATACGCAGTATTTT.

The gene calls are TRBV27 and TRBJ2-7; 10 bases match TRBD2. The CDR3 has 14 amino acids. Germline CDR1 reads MNHEY; CDR2 reads SMNVEV (reference sequence). The ends lost 4 bases at V and 2 bases at J; junction bases unmatched: 2. The CDR3 DNA sequence: TGTGCCAGCAGTTCTAGCGGGAGAACCTACGAGCAGTACTTC. As protein: CASSSSGRTYEQYF.

This chain joins TRBV29-1 and TRBJ2-2; D may match TRBD1 or TRBD2 (6 bases each). The CDR3 loop spans 15 amino acids. Trimming pared 7 bases from V and 4 bases from J, leaving 19 bases between. Germline V gives CDR1 SQVTM, CDR2 ANQGSEA. The CDR3 protein is CSARGAIWFTGELFF. CDR3 nucleotide sequence: TGCAGCGCTAGGGGGGCGATTTGGTTCACCGGGGAGCTGTTTTTT.

The chain uses TRBV5-1 and TRBJ2-3; D might be TRBD2 (5 bases). The CDR3 consists of 15 residues. V was shortened by 2 bases and J by 1 base, with 11 bases between the two germline ends. CDR1 is SGHRS and CDR2 is YFSETQ in the germline V gene. The CDR3 sequence is CASSFGVSGTDTQYF. The CDR3, as DNA: TGCGCCAGCAGCTTCGGGGTGTCGGGCACAGATACGCAGTATTTT. Supplemented by reference TRBV5-1 and TRBJ2-3, the full variable domain reads KAGVTQTPRYLIKTRGQQVTLSCSPISGHRSVSWYQQTPGQGLQFLFEYFSETQRNKGNFPGRFSGRQFSNSRSEMNVSTLELGDSALYLCASSFGVSGTDTQYFGPGTRLTVL.

V and J are TRBV6-5 and TRBJ2-3; 8 nucleotides agree with TRBD2. Trimming cost V 7 bases and J 6 bases; bases outside gene matches: 9. CDR1 and CDR2 from the germline V gene are MNHEY and SVGAGI. The CDR3 has 14 residues. The CDR3 loop is CASNQPSSGDTQYF. Written as DNA, the CDR3 is TGTGCCAGCAATCAGCCCTCTAGCGGGGATACGCAGTATTTT.

The V and J genes are TRBV28 and TRBJ2-7; D remains unclear. Trimming removed 3 bases from V and 1 base from J, with 7 bases in between. Germline V CDR1 and CDR2: MDHEN, SYDVKM. CDR3 length equals 13 residues. The CDR3 DNA follows: TGTGCCAGCAGTTTCGCAGATTCCTACGAGCAGTACTTC. This encodes CASSFADSYEQYF.

CDR3 coding DNA: TGTGCCAGTAGTAAAGGGGTGCAAGGGACAGGGCAGGCTTTCTTT. Its protein is CASSKGVQGTGQAFF. The rearrangement links TRBV19 to TRBJ1-1; 9 bases align to TRBD1. The germline gives CDR1 LNHDA, CDR2 SQIVND (reference sequence). The CDR3 loop spans 15 amino acids. The junction had 14 bases not matched to a gene; V was cut back by 4 bases and J by 11 bases. The variable domain in full, completed from reference TRBV19 and TRBJ1-1, reads DGGITQSPKYLFRKEGQNVTLSCEQNLNHDAMYWYRQDPGQGLRLIYYSQIVNDFQKGDIAEGYSVSREKKESFPLTVTSAQKNPTAFYLCASSKGVQGTGQAFFGQGTRLTVV.

This clone has only a few counts. The rearrangement uses TRBV5-1 and TRBJ1-3; D may be TRBD1 (5 bases). The CDR3 spans 14 residues. V dropped 3 bases and J dropped 8 bases, with 15 bases sitting between them. Germline V gene data show CDR1 as SGHRS and CDR2 as YFSETQ. In nucleotides, the CDR3 is TGCGCCAGCAGCTCTCGGACGGGACCGGACACCATATATTTT. This gives the protein CASSSRTGPDTIYF. The full variable domain, completed using reference TRBV5-1 and TRBJ1-3, is KAGVTQTPRYLIKTRGQQVTLSCSPISGHRSVSWYQQTPGQGLQFLFEYFSETQRNKGNFPGRFSGRQFSNSRSEMNVSTLELGDSALYLCASSSRTGPDTIYFGEGSWLTVV.

As to this clone: The junction departs from the called germline gene at one end, perhaps through a read error. This chain joins TRBV7-7 and TRBJ2-1; D is possibly TRBD2 (5 bases). The CDR3 is made up of 17 amino acids. Germline V gives CDR1 SSHAT, CDR2 FNYEAQ (reference sequence). This CDR3 reads CASSLGDPGSSYNEQFF. The CDR3 DNA reads TGTGCTAGCAGCTTGGGAGATCCGGGATCCTCCTACAATGAGCAGTTCTTC.